The next 11 T cell receptor beta chains were all read from a single sample in a study of blood T cells in healthy people across ages. Sample-barcoded 5' priming and a J-beta primer mix drove a second PCR of about 6 to 12 cycles. TCRdb used MiXCR to reprocess the 5' RACE reads, holding one entry per CDR3 protein. Among around 750,000 distinct CDR3 sequences listed, 53% were seen once. The sample consisted of blood. The source of these receptors is an elderly man in good health.

The chain carries TRBV9 and TRBJ2-1; D is uncertain. The CDR3 totals 16 residues. Per germline, CDR1 SGDLS and CDR2 YYNGEE. V shed 2 bases and J shed 7 bases, with 19 bases lying between them. As DNA, the CDR3 is TGTGCCAGCAGCGTCACCCAGATCCCCTCTACAAATGAGCAGTTCTTC. Translated, it gives CASSVTQIPSTNEQFF.

The chain links TRBV20-1 to TRBJ1-1; TRBD1 aligns across 10 bases. V shed 5 bases, J shed 5 bases, and the junction held 11 bases outside the gene matches. Germline lookup yields CDR1 DFQATT and CDR2 SNEGSKA (reference sequence). This CDR3 region has 15 residues. CDR3 loop: CSADPSTGGNTEAFF. Written as DNA, the CDR3 is TGCAGTGCTGATCCATCGACAGGGGGCAATACTGAAGCTTTCTTT.

The chain employs TRBV2 and TRBJ2-3, with 10 bases lining up with TRBD2. The CDR3 sequence is 15 residues long. Germline values: CDR1 SNHLY, CDR2 FYNNEI. With V trimmed by 3 bases and J by 14 bases, 14 bases remained unmatched. The CDR3, as DNA: TGTGCCAGCAGTGATGATAGCGGGAGGTACAGAGACGCGTATTTT. Amino acids: CASSDDSGRYRDAYF.

The CDR3 DNA reads as TGCGCCAGCAGCTTGGACCGAGGGACTTTATACAATGAGCAGTTCTTC. Its protein is CASSLDRGTLYNEQFF. The V gene is TRBV5-1, the J gene TRBJ2-1; D may be TRBD2 (6 bases). Germline CDR1 SGHRS, CDR2 YFSETQ. V was cut by 0 bases and J by 4 bases, with 14 bases left in between. The CDR3 is 16 amino acids.

The chain links TRBV5-1 to TRBJ2-1; either TRBD1 or TRBD2 may fit D (5 bases each). The CDR3 runs 15 residues. Trimming pared 5 bases from V and 2 bases from J, leaving 14 bases between. The germline V gene has CDR1 SGHRS and CDR2 YFSETQ. The CDR3 here is CASRTVGRAYNEQFF. DNA of the CDR3: TGCGCCAGCAGGACGGTGGGGCGGGCCTACAATGAGCAGTTCTTC.

CDR3 DNA: TGCGCCAGCAGCTTGGCGGGACAGGGGATGTCACCCCTCCACTTT. Translating gives CASSLAGQGMSPLHF. The chain has TRBV5-1 and TRBJ1-6, with 10 bases fitting TRBD1. The ends lost 0 bases at V and 10 bases at J; junction bases unmatched: 4. This CDR3 has 15 amino acids. Germline values: CDR1 SGHRS, CDR2 YFSETQ.

The chain links TRBV9 to TRBJ2-3, with a weak D call TRBD1 (5 bases). The CDR3 consists of 16 residues. V was clipped by 3 bases and J by 0 bases, with 14 bases between them. The germline V gene has CDR1 SGDLS and CDR2 YYNGEE. This chain's CDR3 is CASSETALLSTDTQYF. CDR3 nucleotides: TGTGCCAGCAGCGAGACAGCACTCCTTAGCACAGATACGCAGTATTTT.

CDR3 in DNA: TGTGCCAGCAGTTTATCGGGGACCAGGTACGAGCAGTACTTC. This encodes CASSLSGTRYEQYF. This chain connects TRBV12-3 or TRBV12-4 to TRBJ2-7; tentatively, D is TRBD1 or TRBD2 (5 bases each). V was clipped by 2 bases and J by 4 bases, with 12 bases between them. The CDR3 is made up of 14 amino acids.

The chain carries TRBV6-6 and TRBJ2-1; TRBD1 matches at 7 bases. The CDR3 has 15 residues. V shed 4 bases, J shed 6 bases, and the junction held 9 bases outside the gene matches. Germline V gene data show CDR1 as MNHNY and CDR2 as SVGAGI (reference sequence). CDR3 amino acids: CASSLGKGARNEQFF. The CDR3 DNA follows: TGTGCCAGCAGTTTAGGAAAGGGGGCGCGCAATGAGCAGTTCTTC.

A remark on this clonotype: The junction departs from germline at one end; a sequencing error may be responsible. The V call is TRBV6-6, the J call TRBJ1-1; D gene unclear. CDR3 length: 12 amino acids. Germline V CDR1 and CDR2: MNHNY, SVGAGI (reference sequence). The DNA of the CDR3 is TGTGCCGGCAGTTACCCCGACACTGAAGCTTTCTTT. Residues: CAGSYPDTEAFF.

The chain couples TRBV20-1 to TRBJ1-1, with TRBD1 as a possible D gene (5 bases). The CDR3 is 14 residues long. Trimming removed 0 bases at V and 0 bases at J, with 8 bases between. CDR1 is DFQATT, CDR2 SNEGSKA, per germline (reference sequence). The CDR3 region is CSAREGPLNTEAFF. Written as DNA, the CDR3 is TGCAGTGCTAGAGAGGGACCGCTGAACACTGAAGCTTTCTTT.